A single sample is the source of the 4 T cell receptor beta chains below, sequenced in a study of monozygotic twins with inflammatory bowel disease (dated 2019 in TCRdb). Receptors were amplified or captured by 5' RACE. Reads for this sample came from an Illumina HiSeq 2500. Once TCRdb had reprocessed the reads, it stored one entry per CDR3 protein sequence and supplied no DNA. This specimen's table enumerates fewer than 550,000 distinct CDR3 sequences. 2.4% of the sample is taken by the ten largest. Sequenced material: blood. The receptor source for this set is a human donor with ulcerative colitis or Crohn's disease, or a healthy co-twin of an affected twin (not recorded which).

This rearrangement joins TRBV11-1 to TRBJ2-3; there is no DNA to check the TCRdb D call of TRBD2. This CDR3 has 21 residues. The germline gives CDR1 SGHAT, CDR2 FQDESV (reference sequence). The CDR3 loop reads CASSLVGHLLAGGPVGDTQYF.

The chain joins TRBV6-2 or TRBV6-3 to TRBJ2-7. The CDR3 is 13 residues long. Germline V gene sequence: CDR1 MNHEY, CDR2 SVGEGT. The CDR3 sequence is CASSYRNRYEQYF.

The chain links TRBV5-1 to TRBJ2-7; TCRdb lists TRBD1, though no DNA is available to test this call. CDR3 length equals 16 residues. The V gene's germline CDR1 is SGHRS and CDR2 YFSETQ. The CDR3 region is CASSSNFGGPTDEQYF.

The CDR3 spells CASAKSPGNDQPQHF. The rearrangement uses TRBV7-2 and TRBJ1-5. CDR1 and CDR2 from the germline V gene are SGHTA and FQGNSA. The CDR3 is made up of 15 amino acids.